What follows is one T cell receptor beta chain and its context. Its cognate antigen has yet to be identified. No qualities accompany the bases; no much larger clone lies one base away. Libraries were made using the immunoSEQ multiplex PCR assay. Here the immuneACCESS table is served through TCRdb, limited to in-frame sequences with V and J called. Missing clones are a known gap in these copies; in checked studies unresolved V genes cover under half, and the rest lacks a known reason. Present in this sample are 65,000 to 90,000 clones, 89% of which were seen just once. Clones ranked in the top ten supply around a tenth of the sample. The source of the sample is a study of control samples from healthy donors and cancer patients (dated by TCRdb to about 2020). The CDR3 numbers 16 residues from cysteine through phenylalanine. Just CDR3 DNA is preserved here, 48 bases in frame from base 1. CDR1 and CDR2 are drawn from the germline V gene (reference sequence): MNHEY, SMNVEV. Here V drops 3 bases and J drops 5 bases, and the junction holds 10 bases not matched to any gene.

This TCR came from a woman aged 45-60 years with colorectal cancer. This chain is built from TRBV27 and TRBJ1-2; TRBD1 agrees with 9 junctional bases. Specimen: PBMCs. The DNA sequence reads TGTGCCAGCAGTTTTACAGGGGGCGAGACCTCTTATGGCTACACCTTC. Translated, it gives CASSFTGGETSYGYTF.